This T cell receptor beta chain was captured in a study of regulatory T cells in long-lasting Graves disease. This clonotype was recorded many times. Its matching antigen is unknown. Points from the study as a whole: Investigators studied peripheral blood only, not thyroid tissue.

The CDR3 sequence is 18 residues long. From germline, CDR1 is SNHLY and CDR2 FYNNEI. Trimming took off 4 bases at V and 3 bases at J, with 25 bases between the two ends. CDR3 regions were amplified by Arm-PCR using iRepertoire HTBI primers to build TCR beta libraries. TCRdb analysed the multiplex PCR reads with MiXCR anew, one entry per CDR3 protein. Counted here are some 500,000 distinct CDR3 sequences, approximately 13% occurring once; the ten biggest clones make up roughly 10%. The time point was: newly diagnosed GD, antithyroid drugs for less than 3 months. PBMC RNA was the source of the TCR library. Patients met American Thyroid Association criteria for Graves' disease. The data also belong to a second study, concerning T cells in Graves' hyperthyroidism and ophthalmopathy.

The V gene is TRBV2, the J gene TRBJ2-7; D possibly matches TRBD1 or TRBD2 (10 bases each). The TCR sequence derives from a young man with Graves disease. The source material was peripheral blood mononuclear cells (PBMCs), sampled at new diagnosis, from a patient treated with antithyroid drugs. The CDR3 loop reads CASSAPGQGTSASYEQYF. The CDR3 DNA reads TGTGCCAGCAGTGCCCCGGGACAGGGGACTAGCGCTAGCTACGAGCAGTACTTC.